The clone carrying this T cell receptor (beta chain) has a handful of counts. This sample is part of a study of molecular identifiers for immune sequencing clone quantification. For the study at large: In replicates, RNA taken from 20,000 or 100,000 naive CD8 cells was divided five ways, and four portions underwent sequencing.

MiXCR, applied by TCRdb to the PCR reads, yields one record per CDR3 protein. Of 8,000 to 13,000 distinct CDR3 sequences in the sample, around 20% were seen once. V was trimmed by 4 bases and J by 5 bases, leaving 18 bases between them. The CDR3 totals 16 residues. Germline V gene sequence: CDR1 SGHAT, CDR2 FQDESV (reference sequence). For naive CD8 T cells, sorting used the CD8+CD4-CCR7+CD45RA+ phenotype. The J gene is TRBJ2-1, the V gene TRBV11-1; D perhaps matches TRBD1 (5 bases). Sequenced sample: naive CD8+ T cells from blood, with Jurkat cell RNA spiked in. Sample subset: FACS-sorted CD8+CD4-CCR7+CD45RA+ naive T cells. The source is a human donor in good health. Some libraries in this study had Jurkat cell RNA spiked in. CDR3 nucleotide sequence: TGTGCCAGCAGCTCCCCGGGCAGGGTGGGTCACAATGAGCAGTTCTTC. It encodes CASSSPGRVGHNEQFF.